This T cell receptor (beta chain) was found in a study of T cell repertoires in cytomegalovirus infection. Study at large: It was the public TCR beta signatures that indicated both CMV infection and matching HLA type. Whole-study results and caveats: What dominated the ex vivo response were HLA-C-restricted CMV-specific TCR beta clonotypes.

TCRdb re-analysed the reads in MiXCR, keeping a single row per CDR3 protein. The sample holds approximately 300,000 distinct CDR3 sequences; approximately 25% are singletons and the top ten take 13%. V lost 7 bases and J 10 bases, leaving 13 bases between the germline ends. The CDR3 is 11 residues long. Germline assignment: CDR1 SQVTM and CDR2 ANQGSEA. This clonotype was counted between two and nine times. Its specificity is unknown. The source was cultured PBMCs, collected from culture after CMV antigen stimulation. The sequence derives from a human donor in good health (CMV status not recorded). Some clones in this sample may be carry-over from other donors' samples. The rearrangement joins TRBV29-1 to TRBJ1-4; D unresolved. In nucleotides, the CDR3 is TGCAGCGCGGGGAGTAGTGGAAAACTGTTTTTT. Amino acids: CSAGSSGKLFF.